The TCR beta chain under discussion was sequenced for a study of human T cells and chemical hapten exposure. Study-level findings and limits: Controls formed significantly fewer large CDR3 similarity clusters than expanded TCRs did. After DPC sensitization, TCRs above 1 in 1000 frequency showed no change.

TCRdb passed the RACE reads through MiXCR, listing each CDR3 protein once. The sample holds roughly 380,000 distinct CDR3 sequences, 4.8% seen once. Noted time point: patch test 1, 2 weeks after DPC sensitization. Treatment denoted: therapeutic diphenylcyclopropenone sensitization with weekly scalp DPC. Blood sampling preceded each patch test application. This clonotype was observed at least ten times. The antigen is not known. CDR1 and CDR2 (germline): SGHVS, FNYEAQ. The CDR3 loop spans 12 amino acids. The V and J ends lost 5 bases and 0 bases respectively, with 4 bases between them. Here the sequenced sample was whole blood, taken in connection with sensitization to the hapten diphenylcyclopropenone (DPC). This rearrangement joins TRBV7-6 to TRBJ2-5; D is uncertain. The TCR was taken from a woman aged 45 to 65 with alopecia areata. Some clones in this sample may be carry-over from other donors' samples. In nucleotides, the CDR3 is TGTGCCAGCAGCGCCAACCAAGAGACCCAGTACTTC. It is translated as CASSANQETQYF.